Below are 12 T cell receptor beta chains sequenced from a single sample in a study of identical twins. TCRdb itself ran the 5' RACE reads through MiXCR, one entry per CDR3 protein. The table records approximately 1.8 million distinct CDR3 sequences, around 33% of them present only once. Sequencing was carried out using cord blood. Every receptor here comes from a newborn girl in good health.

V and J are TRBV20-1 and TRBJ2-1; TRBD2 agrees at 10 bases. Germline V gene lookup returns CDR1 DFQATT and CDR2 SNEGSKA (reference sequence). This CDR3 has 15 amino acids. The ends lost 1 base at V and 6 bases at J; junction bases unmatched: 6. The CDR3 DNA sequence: TGCAGTGCTAGAGTTAGCGGGGGGTATCGCAATGAGCAGTTCTTC. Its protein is CSARVSGGYRNEQFF.

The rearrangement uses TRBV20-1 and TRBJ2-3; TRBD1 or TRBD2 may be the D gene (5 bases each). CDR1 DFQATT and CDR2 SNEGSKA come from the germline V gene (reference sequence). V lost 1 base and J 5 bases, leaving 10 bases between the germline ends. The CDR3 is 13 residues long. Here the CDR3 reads CSARVGVIDTQYF. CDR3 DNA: TGCAGTGCTAGAGTGGGGGTGATAGATACGCAGTATTTT.

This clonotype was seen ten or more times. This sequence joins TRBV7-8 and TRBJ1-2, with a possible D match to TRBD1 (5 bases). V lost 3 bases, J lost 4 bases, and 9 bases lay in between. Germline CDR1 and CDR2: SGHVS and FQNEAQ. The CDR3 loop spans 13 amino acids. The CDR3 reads CASSFRGTYGYTF. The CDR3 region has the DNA TGTGCCAGCAGCTTCCGGGGGACCTATGGCTACACCTTC.

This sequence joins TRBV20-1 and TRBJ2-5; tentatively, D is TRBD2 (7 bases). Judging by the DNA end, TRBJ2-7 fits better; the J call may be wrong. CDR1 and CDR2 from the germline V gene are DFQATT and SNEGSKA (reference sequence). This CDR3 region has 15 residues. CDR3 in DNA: TGCAGTGCTAGACCCACAGGGAGGGTCTCTGCCGAGCAGTACTTC. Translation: CSARPTGRVSAEQYF.

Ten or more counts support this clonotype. In DNA, the CDR3 is TGTGCCAGCAGCCTAGGCAGCTACATAAACTATGGCTACACCTTC. This sequence encodes CASSLGSYINYGYTF. The V gene is TRBV3-1, the J gene TRBJ1-2; D uncertain. CDR1 LGHDT and CDR2 YNNKEL come from the germline V gene (reference sequence). The CDR3 is made up of 15 amino acids. Trimming removed 4 bases at V and 2 bases at J, with 14 bases between.

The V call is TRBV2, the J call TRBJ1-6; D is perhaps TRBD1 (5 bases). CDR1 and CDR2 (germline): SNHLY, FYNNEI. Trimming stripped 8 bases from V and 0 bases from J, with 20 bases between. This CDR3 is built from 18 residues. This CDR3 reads CASYLRQGLLSYNSPLHF. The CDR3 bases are TGTGCCAGCTACCTACGGCAGGGCCTCCTCTCCTATAATTCACCCCTCCACTTT.

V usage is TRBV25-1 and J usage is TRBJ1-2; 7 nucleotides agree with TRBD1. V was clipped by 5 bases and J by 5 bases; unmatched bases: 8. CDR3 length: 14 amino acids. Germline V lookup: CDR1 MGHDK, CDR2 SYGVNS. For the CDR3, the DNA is TGTGCCAGCAGTCGACAGGGAGGGTATTATGGCTACACCTTC. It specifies CASSRQGGYYGYTF.

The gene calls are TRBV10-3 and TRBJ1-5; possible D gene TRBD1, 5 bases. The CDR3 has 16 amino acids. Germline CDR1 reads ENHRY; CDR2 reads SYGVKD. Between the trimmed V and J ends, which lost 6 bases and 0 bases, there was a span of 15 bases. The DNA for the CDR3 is TGTGCCATCAGGCCGGGTGGTGGGGGTAGCAATCAGCCCCAGCATTTT. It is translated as CAIRPGGGGSNQPQHF.

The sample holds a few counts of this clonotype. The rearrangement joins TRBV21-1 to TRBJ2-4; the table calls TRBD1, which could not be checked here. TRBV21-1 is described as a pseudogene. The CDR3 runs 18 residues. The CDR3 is CASSKERRTGRAKNIQYF. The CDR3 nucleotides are TGTGCCAGCAGCAAAGAAAGGAGGACAGGGAGGGCCAAAAACATTCAGTACTTC.

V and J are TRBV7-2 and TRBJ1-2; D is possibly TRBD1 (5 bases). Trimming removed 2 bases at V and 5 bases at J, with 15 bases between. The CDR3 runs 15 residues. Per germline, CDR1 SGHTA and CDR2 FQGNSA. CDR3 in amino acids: CASSLFSERGYGYTF. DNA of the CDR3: TGTGCCAGCAGCTTATTCTCTGAGAGGGGTTATGGCTACACCTTC.

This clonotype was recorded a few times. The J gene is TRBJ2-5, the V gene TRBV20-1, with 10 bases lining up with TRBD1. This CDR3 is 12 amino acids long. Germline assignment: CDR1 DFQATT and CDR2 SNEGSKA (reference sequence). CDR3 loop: CGRQGASETQYF. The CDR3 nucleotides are TGCGGAAGACAGGGGGCTTCGGAGACCCAGTACTTC.

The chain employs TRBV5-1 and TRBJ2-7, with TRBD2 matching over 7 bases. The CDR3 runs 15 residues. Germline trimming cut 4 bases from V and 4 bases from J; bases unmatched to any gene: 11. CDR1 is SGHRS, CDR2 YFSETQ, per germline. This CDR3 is CASSPGLVGPYEQYF. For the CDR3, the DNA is TGCGCCAGCAGCCCCGGACTAGTTGGGCCTTACGAGCAGTACTTC.